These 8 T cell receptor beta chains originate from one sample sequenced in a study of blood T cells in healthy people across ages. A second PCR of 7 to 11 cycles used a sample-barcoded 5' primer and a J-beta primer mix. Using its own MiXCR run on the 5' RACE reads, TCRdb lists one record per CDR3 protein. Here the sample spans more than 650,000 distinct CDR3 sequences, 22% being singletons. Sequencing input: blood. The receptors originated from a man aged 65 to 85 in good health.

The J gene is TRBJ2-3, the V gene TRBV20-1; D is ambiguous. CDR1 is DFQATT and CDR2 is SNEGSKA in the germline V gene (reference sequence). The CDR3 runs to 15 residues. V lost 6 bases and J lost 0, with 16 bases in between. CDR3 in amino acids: CSANSAESSTDTQYF. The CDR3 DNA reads TGCAGTGCAAATAGTGCGGAGTCTAGCACAGATACGCAGTATTTT.

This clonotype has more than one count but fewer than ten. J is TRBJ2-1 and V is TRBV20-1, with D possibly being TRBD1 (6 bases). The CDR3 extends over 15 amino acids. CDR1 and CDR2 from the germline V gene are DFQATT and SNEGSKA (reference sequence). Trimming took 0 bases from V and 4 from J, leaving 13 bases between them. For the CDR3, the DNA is TGCAGTGCTAGAGATCCCTTAGGGGGTTACAATGAGCAGTTCTTC. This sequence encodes CSARDPLGGYNEQFF.

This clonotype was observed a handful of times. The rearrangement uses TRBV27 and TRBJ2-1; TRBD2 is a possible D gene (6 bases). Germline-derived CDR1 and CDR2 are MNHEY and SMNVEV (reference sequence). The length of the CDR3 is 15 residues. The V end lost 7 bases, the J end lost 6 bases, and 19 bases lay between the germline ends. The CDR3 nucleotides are TGTGCCAGCAACCAACTAAGTTCCGGGGGCAATGAGCAGTTCTTC. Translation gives CASNQLSSGGNEQFF.

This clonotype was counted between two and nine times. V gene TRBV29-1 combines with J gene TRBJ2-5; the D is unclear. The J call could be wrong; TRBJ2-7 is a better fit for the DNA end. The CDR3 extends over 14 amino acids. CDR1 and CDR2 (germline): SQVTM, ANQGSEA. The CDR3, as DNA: TGCAGCGTTGTGGAGACATCAATTTCCTACGAGCAGTACTTC. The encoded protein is CSVVETSISYEQYF.

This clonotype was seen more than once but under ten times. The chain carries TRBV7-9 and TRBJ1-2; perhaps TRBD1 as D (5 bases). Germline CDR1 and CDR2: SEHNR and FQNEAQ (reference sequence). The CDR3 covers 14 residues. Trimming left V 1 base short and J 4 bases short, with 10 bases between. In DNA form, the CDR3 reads TGTGCCAGCAGCTTAGTGGGGGAGTCCTATGGCTACACCTTC. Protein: CASSLVGESYGYTF.

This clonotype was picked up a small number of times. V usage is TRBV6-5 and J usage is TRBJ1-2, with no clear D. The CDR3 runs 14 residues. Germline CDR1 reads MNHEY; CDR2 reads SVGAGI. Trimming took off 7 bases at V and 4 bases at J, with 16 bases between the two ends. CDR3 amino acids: CASKTGRRSYGYTF. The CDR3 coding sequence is TGTGCCAGCAAAACCGGTCGGCGCAGCTATGGCTACACCTTC.

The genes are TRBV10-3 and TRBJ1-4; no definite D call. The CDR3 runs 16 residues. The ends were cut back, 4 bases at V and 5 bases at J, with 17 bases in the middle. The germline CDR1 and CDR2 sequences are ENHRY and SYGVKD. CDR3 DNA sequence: TGTGCCATCAGTGTAGGGTCGGATCGACCAAATGAAAAACTGTTTTTT. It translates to CAISVGSDRPNEKLFF.

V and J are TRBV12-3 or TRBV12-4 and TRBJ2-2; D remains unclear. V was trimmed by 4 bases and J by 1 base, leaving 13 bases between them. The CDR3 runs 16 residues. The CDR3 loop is CASSSPPLGNTGELFF. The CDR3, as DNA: TGTGCCAGCAGTTCCCCCCCCCTCGGGAACACCGGGGAGCTGTTTTTT.